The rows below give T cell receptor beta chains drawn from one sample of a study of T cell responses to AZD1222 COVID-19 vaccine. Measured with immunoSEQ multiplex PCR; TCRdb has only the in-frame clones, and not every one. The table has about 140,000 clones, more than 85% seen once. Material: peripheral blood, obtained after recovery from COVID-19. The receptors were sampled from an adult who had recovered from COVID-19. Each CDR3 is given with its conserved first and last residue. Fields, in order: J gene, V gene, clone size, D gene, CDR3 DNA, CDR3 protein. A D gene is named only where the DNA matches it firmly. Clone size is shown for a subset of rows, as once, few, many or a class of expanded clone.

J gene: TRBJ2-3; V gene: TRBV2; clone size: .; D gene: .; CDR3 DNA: TGTGCCAGCCCGGAGTCCGACACAGATACGCAGTATTTT; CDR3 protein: CASPESDTDTQYF
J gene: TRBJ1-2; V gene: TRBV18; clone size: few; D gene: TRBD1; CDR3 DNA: TGTGCCAGCTCACCGGACAGGGACTATGGCTACACCTTC; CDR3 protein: CASSPDRDYGYTF
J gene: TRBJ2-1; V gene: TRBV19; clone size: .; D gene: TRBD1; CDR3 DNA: TGTGCCAGTAGTATACGGGACAGGGGGTACAATGAGCAGTTCTTC; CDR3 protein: CASSIRDRGYNEQFF
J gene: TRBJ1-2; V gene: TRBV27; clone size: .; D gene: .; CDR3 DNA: TGTGCCAGCAGAGACAGTTATGGCTACACCTTC; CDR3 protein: CASRDSYGYTF
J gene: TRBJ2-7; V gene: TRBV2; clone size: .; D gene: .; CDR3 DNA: TGTGCCAGCACCGGACCGGACAGCCATCCCTACGAGCAGTACTTC; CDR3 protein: CASTGPDSHPYEQYF
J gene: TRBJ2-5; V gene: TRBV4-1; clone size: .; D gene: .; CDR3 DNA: TGCGCCAGCAGCCAAGAACCGGATATCCAAGAGACCCAGTACTTC; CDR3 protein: CASSQEPDIQETQYF
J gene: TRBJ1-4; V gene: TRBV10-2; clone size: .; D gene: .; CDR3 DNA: TGCGCCAGCAGTGTTTCAGGGATCGTCCGTGAAAAACTGTTTTTT; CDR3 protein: CASSVSGIVREKLFF
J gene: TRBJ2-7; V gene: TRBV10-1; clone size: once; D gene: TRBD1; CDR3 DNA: TGCGCCAGCAGTCCTACCGGGACAGGGATCCAGGAGCAGTACTTC; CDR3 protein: CASSPTGTGIQEQYF
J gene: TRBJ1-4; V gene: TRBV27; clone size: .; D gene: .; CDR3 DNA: TGTGCCAGCAGTACAATCGGGGGAAGGGGGGAAAAACTGTTTTTT; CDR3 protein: CASSTIGGRGEKLFF
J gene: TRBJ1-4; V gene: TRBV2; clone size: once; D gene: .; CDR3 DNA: TGTGCCAGTTGCGACCGACAGGATCAAGAAAAACTGTTTTTT; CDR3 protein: CASCDRQDQEKLFF
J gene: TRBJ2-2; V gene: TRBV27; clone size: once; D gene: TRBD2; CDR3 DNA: TGTGCCAGCAGTGCCCGGGAGGCCGGGGAGCTGTTTTTT; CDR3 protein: CASSAREAGELFF
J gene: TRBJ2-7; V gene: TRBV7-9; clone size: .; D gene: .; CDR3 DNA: TGTGCCAGCAGCTTAGCGTCGTTAAGGAGCTCCTACGAGCAGTACTTC; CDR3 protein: CASSLASLRSSYEQYF
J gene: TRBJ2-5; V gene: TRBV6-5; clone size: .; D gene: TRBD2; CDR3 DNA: TGTGCCACAGGAGGTACTGGCGGGAGCGGAGAGACCCAGTACTTC; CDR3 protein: CATGGTGGSGETQYF
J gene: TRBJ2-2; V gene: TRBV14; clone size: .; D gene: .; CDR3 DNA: TGTGCCAGCAGCCAAGCCCGGGGGTCGGGGGAGCTGTTTTTT; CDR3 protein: CASSQARGSGELFF
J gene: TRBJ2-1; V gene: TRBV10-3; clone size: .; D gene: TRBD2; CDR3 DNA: TGTGCCATCAGTGAGACCGACTTGGCTAGCGGGAGACCCAATGAGCAGTTCTTC; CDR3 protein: CAISETDLASGRPNEQFF
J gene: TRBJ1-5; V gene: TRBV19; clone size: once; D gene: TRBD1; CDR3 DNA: TGTGCCAGTATTCCGGGACAGGGGGCGGGGGAGCCCCAGCATTTT; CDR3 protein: CASIPGQGAGEPQHF
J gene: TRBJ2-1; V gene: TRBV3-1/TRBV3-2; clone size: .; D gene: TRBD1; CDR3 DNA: TGTGCCAGCAGCCGCCTACAGGGGTCCAATGAGCAGTTCTTC; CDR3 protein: CASSRLQGSNEQFF
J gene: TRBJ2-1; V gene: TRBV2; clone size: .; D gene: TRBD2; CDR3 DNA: TGTGCCAGCAAATTCACGGGAGGCGAGCAGTTCTTC; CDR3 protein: CASKFTGGEQFF
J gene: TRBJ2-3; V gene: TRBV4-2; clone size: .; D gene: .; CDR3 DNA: TGTGCCAGCAGCCAAGCGGCCTTAGCGGATACGCAGTATTTT; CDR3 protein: CASSQAALADTQYF
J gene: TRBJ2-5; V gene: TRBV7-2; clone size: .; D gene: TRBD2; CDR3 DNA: TGTGCCAGCAGCGCCAGACTAGCGGGAGCCTATATCTCAGAGACCCAGTACTTC; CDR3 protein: CASSARLAGAYISETQYF
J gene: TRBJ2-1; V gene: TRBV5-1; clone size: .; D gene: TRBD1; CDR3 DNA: TGCGCCAGCCGACAGGGGATCGACAATGAGCAGTTCTTC; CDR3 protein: CASRQGIDNEQFF
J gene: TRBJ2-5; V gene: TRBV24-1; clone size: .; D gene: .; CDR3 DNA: TGTGCCACCAGTGATTTGAAAGGGGCCGTCGGACTAACACTCCAAGAGACCCAGTACTTC; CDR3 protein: CATSDLKGAVGLTLQETQYF
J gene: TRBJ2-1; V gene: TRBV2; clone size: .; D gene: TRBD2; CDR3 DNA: TGTGCCAGCAGTGTTGGGCTAGCGGGGTACAATGAGCAGTTCTTC; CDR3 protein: CASSVGLAGYNEQFF
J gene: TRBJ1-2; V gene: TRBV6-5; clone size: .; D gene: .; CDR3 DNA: TGTGCCAGCACAGGGTCTCGTGGCTACACCTTC; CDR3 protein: CASTGSRGYTF
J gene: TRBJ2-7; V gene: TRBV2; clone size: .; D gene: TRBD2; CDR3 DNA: TGTGCCAGCAGGGGGACTAGCGGGTTCTACGAGCAGTACTTC; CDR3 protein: CASRGTSGFYEQYF
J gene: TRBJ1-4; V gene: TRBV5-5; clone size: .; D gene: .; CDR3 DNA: TGTGCCAGCAGCTTGGCCCTTCAGGGCATTAATGAAAAACTGTTTTTT; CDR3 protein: CASSLALQGINEKLFF